The 24 T cell receptor beta chains presented below share a single source sample, sequenced in a study of T cells in Graves' hyperthyroidism and ophthalmopathy. RNA transcripts served as the template for amplifying TCR beta CDR3 regions. The HTBI primer set served for first-round RT-PCR of the TCR CDR3. TCRdb processed the multiplex PCR reads anew with MiXCR; each CDR3 protein has one entry. The sample lists 450,000 to 550,000 distinct CDR3 sequences; around 22% were seen once. Input material: blood. The receptors come from a woman in her 30s with Graves' ophthalmopathy.

In its sample, this clonotype was seen a few times. The chain employs TRBV20-1 and TRBJ2-5; D ambiguous. The CDR3 covers 14 residues. The germline V gene encodes CDR1 DFQATT and CDR2 SNEGSKA (reference sequence). V gave up 1 base and J gave up 2 bases, with 11 bases separating them. The CDR3 DNA reads as TGCAGTGCTAGAGCGCTGGTTTGGCAAGAGACCCAGTACTTC. It encodes CSARALVWQETQYF.

A remark on this clonotype: One end of the junction does not line up with germline, which may come from a read error. The chain carries TRBV27 and TRBJ1-2; the D is unclear. From germline, CDR1 is MNHEY and CDR2 SMNVEV (reference sequence). CDR3 length: 15 amino acids. The CDR3 region is CAGSLSWQPANGYTF. Written as DNA, the CDR3 is TGTGCCGGCAGTTTAAGCTGGCAGCCGGCGAATGGCTACACCTTC.

This clonotype was seen only a few times. This rearrangement joins TRBV6-2 or TRBV6-3 to TRBJ1-5, with unresolved D. V shed 6 bases and J shed 6 bases, with 9 bases lying between them. This CDR3 is built from 12 residues. Germline V CDR1 and CDR2: MNHEY, SVGEGT. CDR3 amino acids: CASSPVGQPQHF. CDR3 nucleotide sequence: TGTGCCAGCAGCCCGGTGGGTCAGCCCCAGCATTTT.

This clonotype was picked up many times. V usage is TRBV19 and J usage is TRBJ1-1; maybe TRBD1 (6 bases). The germline gives CDR1 LNHDA, CDR2 SQIVND (reference sequence). The CDR3 is 13 residues long. Between the trimmed V and J ends, which lost 9 bases and 4 bases, there was a span of 15 bases. CDR3 sequence reads: CASAQGRPTEAFF. CDR3 in DNA: TGTGCCAGCGCACAGGGAAGACCCACTGAAGCTTTCTTT.

This clonotype was observed at least ten times. For the CDR3, the DNA is TGTGCCAGCAGCTCCACTAGTAGGGAGACCCAGTACTTC. It specifies CASSSTSRETQYF. The J gene is TRBJ2-5, the V gene TRBV6-2 or TRBV6-3, with a tentative D call TRBD2 (5 bases). The CDR3 contains 13 residues. V lost 6 bases, J lost 5 bases, and 13 bases lay in between. Per the germline V gene, CDR1 is MNHEY and CDR2 is SVGEGT.

The CDR3 spells CASSGTSGSYEQYF. The CDR3 nucleotides read TGTGCCAGCAGTGGGACTAGCGGCTCCTACGAGCAGTACTTC. The rearrangement joins TRBV28 to TRBJ2-7; 11 bases match TRBD2. This CDR3 contains 14 residues. The trim removed 5 bases at V and 0 bases at J, leaving 0 bases unmatched. Germline V gene lookup returns CDR1 MDHEN and CDR2 SYDVKM.

This chain connects TRBV14 to TRBJ1-1, with TRBD1 as a possible D gene (5 bases). The CDR3 is 14 residues long. Per germline, CDR1 SGHDN and CDR2 FVKESK. With 2 bases removed from V and 12 bases from J, the gap between germline ends came to 19 bases. CDR3 in amino acids: CASSQLLGHTMTFF. In nucleotides, the CDR3 is TGTGCCAGCAGCCAACTTCTTGGACACACTATGACTTTCTTT.

This clonotype was recorded a few times. The chain recombines TRBV6-1 with TRBJ1-5; 8 bases agree with TRBD1. V gave up 4 bases and J gave up 3 bases; unmatched junction bases: 5. The germline CDR1 and CDR2 sequences are MNHNS and SASEGT. The CDR3 length is 15 residues. In DNA, the CDR3 is TGTGCCAGCAGTGCACAGGGGGGGAACAATCAGCCCCAGCATTTT. This encodes CASSAQGGNNQPQHF.

This clonotype was picked up a small number of times. This sequence joins TRBV28 and TRBJ2-7, with 7 bases lining up with TRBD2. CDR1 is MDHEN, CDR2 SYDVKM, per germline. V trimming: 5 bases; J trimming: 3 bases; junction bases outside the gene matches: 10. This CDR3 region has 15 residues. The DNA of the CDR3 is TGTGCCAGCAGTAGTCCGGGACTAACGTTCTACGAGCAGTACTTC. It is translated as CASSSPGLTFYEQYF.

V and J are TRBV9 and TRBJ2-2, with 11 nucleotides matching TRBD2. With 6 bases clipped from V and 9 bases from J, the junction kept 10 bases outside the gene matches. CDR1 and CDR2 (germline): SGDLS, YYNGEE. The length of the CDR3 is 15 residues. The CDR3 region is CASNEGGLAERELFF. DNA of the CDR3: TGTGCCAGCAACGAGGGGGGACTAGCGGAGAGGGAGCTGTTTTTT.

The chain has TRBV6-5 and TRBJ2-7; D unclear. Germline V gives CDR1 MNHEY, CDR2 SVGAGI. The germline V and J ends were trimmed by 0 bases and 5 bases, with 11 bases remaining between them. The CDR3 runs to 14 residues. The CDR3 DNA reads TGTGCCAGCAGTTACTCGCCACGTTTCGACGAGCAGTACTTC. Encoded protein: CASSYSPRFDEQYF.

This clonotype was observed at least ten times. CDR3 sequence (DNA): TGTGCCAGCAGTGGACGGGAGGACACTGAAGCTTTCTTT. Its translation: CASSGREDTEAFF. The chain has TRBV28 and TRBJ1-1; no clear D gene. The germline V gene encodes CDR1 MDHEN and CDR2 SYDVKM. The V and J ends lost 5 bases and 3 bases respectively, with 10 bases between them. The CDR3 spans 13 residues.

This chain connects TRBV10-3 to TRBJ1-1; D is unclear. The germline gives CDR1 ENHRY, CDR2 SYGVKD. V was clipped by 4 bases and J by 7 bases, with 16 bases between them. CDR3 length: 14 residues. CDR3 loop: CAISVSSDRGEAFF. DNA of the CDR3: TGTGCCATCAGTGTTTCGTCCGACCGGGGTGAAGCTTTCTTT.

This clonotype was observed many times. The genes are TRBV19 and TRBJ1-1, with D hard to call. This CDR3 is built from 11 residues. V shed 6 bases and J shed 3 bases, with 5 bases lying between them. Germline V gives CDR1 LNHDA, CDR2 SQIVND (reference sequence). CDR3: CASRGYTEAFF. As DNA, the CDR3 is TGTGCCAGTAGAGGTTACACTGAAGCTTTCTTT. Based on the CDR3 plus reference TRBV19 and TRBJ1-1, the full variable domain is DGGITQSPKYLFRKEGQNVTLSCEQNLNHDAMYWYRQDPGQGLRLIYYSQIVNDFQKGDIAEGYSVSREKKESFPLTVTSAQKNPTAFYLCASRGYTEAFFGQGTRLTVV.

CDR3 DNA: TGCAGTGCCCACGCCGGAACGGAGACCCAGTACTTC. It yields the protein CSAHAGTETQYF. The chain combines TRBV20-1 with TRBJ2-5; D is unresolved. The V end lost 6 bases, the J end lost 5 bases, and 13 bases lay between the germline ends. Germline CDR1 DFQATT, CDR2 SNEGSKA (reference sequence). The CDR3 runs to 12 residues.

This clonotype turned up a few times. The chain joins TRBV12-3 or TRBV12-4 to TRBJ1-2; the D is unclear. This CDR3 spans 15 amino acids. V lost 4 bases and J 4 bases, leaving 16 bases between the germline ends. CDR3 nucleotide sequence: TGTGCCAGCAGTTACGCGGACCTGGGAGGCTATGGCTACACCTTC. This gives the protein CASSYADLGGYGYTF.

The chain has TRBV7-8 and TRBJ2-5; TRBD2 matches 9 bases. The V gene end was trimmed by 0 bases and the J gene end by 1 base; junction bases not matched to a gene: 3. CDR3 length: 16 residues. Germline V lookup: CDR1 SGHVS, CDR2 FQNEAQ. CDR3 loop: CASSLAPSGIQETQYF. The CDR3 DNA sequence: TGTGCCAGCAGCTTAGCGCCTAGCGGGATCCAAGAGACCCAGTACTTC. Full variable domain (outside the CDR3, taken from reference TRBV7-8 and TRBJ2-5): GAGVSQSPRYKVAKRGQDVALRCDPISGHVSLFWYQQALGQGPEFLTYFQNEAQLDKSGLPSDRFFAERPEGSVSTLKIQRTQQEDSAVYLCASSLAPSGIQETQYFGPGTRLLVL.

At least ten counts were recorded for this clonotype. V and J are TRBV11-2 and TRBJ2-7; no clear D. This CDR3 comprises 14 residues. With 0 bases removed from V and 1 base from J, the gap between germline ends came to 7 bases. Germline CDR1 SGHAT, CDR2 FQNNGV. The DNA of the CDR3 is TGTGCCAGCAGCTTAGATCGCGTTTCCTACGAGCAGTACTTC. Translating gives CASSLDRVSYEQYF.

The chain links TRBV5-5 to TRBJ2-5; D possibly corresponds to TRBD1 (5 bases). Trimming left V 4 bases short and J 1 base short, with 14 bases between. The CDR3 loop spans 15 amino acids. Germline V gives CDR1 SGHKS, CDR2 YYEKEE (reference sequence). CDR3 DNA: TGTGCCAGCAGCCCTTATATCGACAGCCAAGAGACCCAGTACTTC. Translation gives CASSPYIDSQETQYF.

Many counts were recorded for this clonotype. CDR3: CSVEDRTYQETQYF. The CDR3 nucleotides read TGCAGCGTTGAAGATCGGACGTACCAAGAGACCCAGTACTTC. The rearrangement uses TRBV29-1 and TRBJ2-5, with D unresolved. Deletions cut 0 bases from V and 0 bases from J, with 8 bases between. This CDR3 spans 14 amino acids. Looked up from germline, CDR1 is SQVTM and CDR2 is ANQGSEA.

J is TRBJ1-1 and V is TRBV28; D unclear. Germline assignment: CDR1 MDHEN and CDR2 SYDVKM. The CDR3 covers 14 residues. Trimming cost V 7 bases and J 4 bases, with 16 bases left between them. The CDR3 protein is CASTPGGAVTEAFF. The DNA for the CDR3 is TGTGCCAGCACCCCGGGTGGAGCGGTCACTGAAGCTTTCTTT.

The sample holds many counts of this clonotype. The chain joins TRBV6-5 to TRBJ1-2; TRBD1 might be the D (5 bases). V was pared by 0 bases and J by 5 bases, with 13 bases between. The CDR3 consists of 15 residues. Germline-derived CDR1 and CDR2 are MNHEY and SVGAGI. The CDR3 DNA is TGTGCCAGCAGTTACTCGACGGCTGGGGCATATGGCTACACCTTC. Its translation is CASSYSTAGAYGYTF.

This clonotype was counted a few times. This chain connects TRBV30 to TRBJ2-5, with a possible D match to TRBD2 (5 bases). The CDR3 extends over 11 amino acids. Deletions cut 2 bases from V and 4 bases from J, with 5 bases between. Germline V gene sequence: CDR1 GTSNPN, CDR2 SVGIG (reference sequence). In nucleotides, the CDR3 is TGTGCCTGGAGTCTAGCAGAGACCCAGTACTTC. Protein: CAWSLAETQYF.

This clonotype was counted at least ten times. This chain joins TRBV3-1 and TRBJ2-2, with 7 bases fitting TRBD2. The CDR3 extends over 15 amino acids. The V and J ends lost 4 bases and 0 bases, in that order; junction bases with no gene match: 2. The germline CDR1 and CDR2 sequences are LGHDT and YNNKEL (reference sequence). The CDR3: CASSRGGPNTGELFF. For the CDR3, the DNA is TGTGCCAGCAGCCGCGGGGGTCCGAACACCGGGGAGCTGTTTTTT.